The rows below give T cell receptor beta chains drawn from one sample of a study of blood T cell repertoires in COVID-19. The protocol was immunoSEQ multiplex PCR, while the TCRdb copy is restricted to in-frame clones and leaves out a portion. The profile shows 310,000 or so clones, roughly 90% of them singletons. The material sequenced was peripheral blood. The source of these receptors is a woman younger than 45 with COVID-19, enrolled during active disease. CDR3s include the opening cysteine and the closing phenylalanine or tryptophan. The D gene is left open where the match is weak. Some rows have no size entry. The others give once, few or many, or a class for an expanded clone.

.	.	TRBV11-1	TRBJ2-3	CASSLTRLRGSTQYF	TGTGCCAGCAGCTTAACCCGACTCAGGGGCAGTACGCAGTATTTT
.	.	TRBV28	TRBJ2-1	CASSSGNPNEQFF	TGTGCCAGCAGCTCAGGAAATCCCAATGAGCAGTTCTTC
.	TRBD2	TRBV30	TRBJ2-3	CAWSVIAGGTDTQYF	TGTGCCTGGAGTGTAATAGCGGGAGGAACAGATACGCAGTATTTT
.	.	TRBV4-2	TRBJ2-3	CASSQDNGGATDTQYF	TGTGCCAGCAGCCAAGATAACGGGGGAGCCACAGATACGCAGTATTTT
.	.	TRBV9	TRBJ2-7	CASSVVVPFRYEQYF	TGTGCCAGCAGCGTAGTGGTTCCATTCAGGTACGAGCAGTACTTC
.	.	TRBV7-2	TRBJ1-1	CASSLEHRNTEAFF	TGTGCCAGCAGCTTAGAGCATAGGAACACTGAAGCTTTCTTT
.	.	TRBV7-3	TRBJ2-5	CASSPLGGVETQYF	TGTGCCAGCAGCCCGTTGGGGGGAGTGGAGACCCAGTACTTC
few	.	TRBV6-5	TRBJ1-1	CASNPIRGNTEAFF	TGTGCCAGCAATCCGATAAGGGGGAACACTGAAGCTTTCTTT
once	TRBD2	TRBV27	TRBJ2-1	CASSPGGEYNEQFF	TGTGCCAGCAGTCCGGGAGGCGAGTACAATGAGCAGTTCTTC
.	TRBD2	TRBV24-1	TRBJ2-4	CATSDSSGTAKNIQYF	TGTGCCACCAGTGACTCTAGCGGGACGGCCAAAAACATTCAGTACTTC
.	TRBD1	TRBV18	TRBJ2-7	CASSPFTGQGIPYEQYF	TGTGCCAGCTCACCTTTCACGGGACAGGGCATACCCTACGAGCAGTACTTC
.	.	TRBV28	TRBJ1-6	CASTPPGYNSPLHF	TGTGCCAGCACCCCACCAGGGTATAATTCACCCCTCCACTTT
.	.	TRBV30	TRBJ2-3	CAWRAGESTDTQYF	TGTGCCTGGAGGGCAGGGGAAAGCACAGATACGCAGTATTTT
once	TRBD1	TRBV28	TRBJ2-5	CASSFSLGQGEETQYF	TGTGCCAGCAGTTTTTCATTGGGACAGGGCGAGGAGACCCAGTACTTC
.	.	TRBV11-2	TRBJ2-2	CASSSARGQAGELFF	TGTGCCAGCAGCTCTGCTCGAGGTCAAGCCGGGGAGCTGTTTTTT
.	.	TRBV27	TRBJ2-7	CASSFGGPSYEQYF	TGTGCCAGCAGTTTTGGCGGGCCCTCCTACGAGCAGTACTTC
.	TRBD2	TRBV28	TRBJ2-1	CASSLAGGPINEQFF	TGTGCCAGCAGTCTAGCGGGAGGGCCAATCAATGAGCAGTTCTTC
.	.	TRBV6-5	TRBJ2-1	CASRTAGTYNEQFF	TGTGCCAGCAGGACCGCCGGGACCTACAATGAGCAGTTCTTC
.	TRBD1	TRBV27	TRBJ2-2	CASSLSRGRGPRTGELFF	TGTGCCAGCAGTTTAAGTAGGGGCAGGGGGCCGAGGACCGGGGAGCTGTTTTTT
.	.	TRBV7-8	TRBJ1-5	CASSLLLNQPQHF	TGTGCCAGCAGCTTACTCCTTAATCAGCCCCAGCATTTT
.	TRBD1	TRBV29-1	TRBJ2-1	CSAIYRGDEQFF	TGCAGCGCAATCTACAGGGGAGATGAGCAGTTCTTC
.	TRBD2	TRBV19	TRBJ2-1	CASSIGLAGGYEQFF	TGTGCCAGTAGTATAGGACTAGCGGGAGGCTATGAGCAGTTCTTC
.	TRBD1	TRBV28	TRBJ2-2	CASSLSHRGGELFF	TGTGCCAGCAGTTTATCCCACAGGGGAGGGGAGCTGTTTTTT
.	.	TRBV2	TRBJ2-1	CASSRRRSYNEQFF	TGTGCCAGCAGTCGCCGTCGGAGCTACAATGAGCAGTTCTTC
few	TRBD1	TRBV7-8	TRBJ1-6	CASSLVLGQLNSPLHF	TGTGCCAGCAGCTTAGTGCTGGGACAGTTAAATTCACCCCTCCACTTT
.	.	TRBV6-5	TRBJ2-1	CASSDWYNEQFF	TGTGCCAGTTCCGACTGGTACAATGAGCAGTTCTTC
.	TRBD2	TRBV6-5	TRBJ2-1	CASSRLAGGYNEQFF	TGTGCCAGCAGCCGACTAGCGGGGGGCTACAATGAGCAGTTCTTC
.	TRBD1	TRBV19	TRBJ1-5	CASSTGTGAGQPQHF	TGTGCCAGTAGTACCGGGACAGGGGCCGGTCAGCCCCAGCATTTT
.	.	TRBV27	TRBJ1-1	CASSSLRGKNTEAFF	TGTGCCAGCAGTTCCCTACGGGGGAAGAACACTGAAGCTTTCTTT
.	.	TRBV7-5	TRBJ2-7	CVRSLGNSTGAPLGEQYF	TGTGTCAGAAGCTTAGGGAATAGCACGGGAGCTCCTCTTGGCGAGCAGTACTTC
.	TRBD1	TRBV5-1	TRBJ2-2	CASSLGQGGTGELFF	TGCGCCAGCAGCCTAGGACAGGGAGGAACCGGGGAGCTGTTTTTT
.	TRBD2	TRBV28	TRBJ2-7	CASSGGLAGAYEQYF	TGTGCCAGCAGTGGGGGACTAGCGGGGGCCTACGAGCAGTACTTC
.	.	TRBV30	TRBJ2-1	CAWSELGADEQFF	TGTGCCTGGAGTGAATTGGGCGCCGATGAGCAGTTCTTC
.	.	TRBV6-5	TRBJ2-2	CASRWGRGTGELFF	TGTGCCAGCAGGTGGGGCAGGGGCACCGGGGAGCTGTTTTTT
.	.	TRBV6-1	TRBJ2-1	CASSEAGNEQFF	TGTGCCAGCAGTGAGGCCGGGAATGAGCAGTTCTTC
.	.	TRBV4-3	TRBJ1-4	CASSQDRWAGHEKLFF	TGCGCCAGCAGCCAAGATCGGTGGGCAGGGCACGAAAAACTGTTTTTT
few	TRBD1	TRBV7-4	TRBJ1-5	CASSLAPRGQGWDGNQPQHF	TGTGCCAGCAGCTTAGCGCCTAGGGGACAGGGGTGGGATGGCAATCAGCCCCAGCATTTT
.	TRBD2	TRBV29-1	TRBJ2-1	CSVGGVGGSFNEQFF	TGCAGCGTGGGAGGGGTTGGCGGGAGCTTCAATGAGCAGTTCTTC
.	TRBD1	TRBV5-1	TRBJ1-5	CARGPPGQVGESNQPQHF	TGCGCCAGGGGACCCCCGGGACAGGTTGGGGAGAGCAATCAGCCCCAGCATTTT
.	TRBD2	TRBV13	TRBJ2-3	CASSLGFWRELLSTDTQYF	TGTGCCAGCAGCTTAGGCTTCTGGCGGGAGCTTCTGAGCACAGATACGCAGTATTTT
.	TRBD2	TRBV7-2	TRBJ2-3	CASSFSGKADTQYF	TGTGCCAGCAGCTTTAGCGGGAAAGCAGATACGCAGTATTTT
.	TRBD1	TRBV19	TRBJ2-7	CASSPDRAGEQYF	TGTGCCAGTAGCCCGGACAGGGCGGGCGAGCAGTACTTC
.	TRBD1	TRBV11-3	TRBJ2-5	CASSLGAGGGQETQYF	TGTGCCAGCAGCTTAGGCGCAGGGGGCGGGCAAGAGACCCAGTACTTC
.	.	TRBV9	TRBJ2-3	CASSVDPPGGTDTQYF	TGTGCCAGCAGCGTAGACCCCCCGGGAGGCACAGATACGCAGTATTTT
.	TRBD1	TRBV7-3	TRBJ1-1	CASSADREMSEAFF	TGTGCCAGCAGCGCGGACAGGGAAATGTCTGAAGCTTTCTTT
.	TRBD2	TRBV9	TRBJ2-1	CASSTGTSYNEQFF	TGTGCCAGCAGCACTGGGACTAGTTACAATGAGCAGTTCTTC
.	TRBD1	TRBV7-9	TRBJ1-4	CAGQGGLREKLFF	TGTGCCGGGCAGGGGGGCCTCAGAGAAAAACTGTTTTTT
.	TRBD2	TRBV7-2	TRBJ2-1	CASSPTSGRVGYNEQFF	TGTGCCAGCAGCCCGACTAGCGGGAGGGTGGGATACAATGAGCAGTTCTTC
.	.	TRBV10-3	TRBJ2-7	CAISDPGILYEQYF	TGTGCCATCAGTGACCCGGGGATTCTCTACGAGCAGTACTTC
.	TRBD2	TRBV27	TRBJ2-3	CASRTSGMDTQYF	TGTGCCAGCAGGACTAGCGGGATGGATACGCAGTATTTT